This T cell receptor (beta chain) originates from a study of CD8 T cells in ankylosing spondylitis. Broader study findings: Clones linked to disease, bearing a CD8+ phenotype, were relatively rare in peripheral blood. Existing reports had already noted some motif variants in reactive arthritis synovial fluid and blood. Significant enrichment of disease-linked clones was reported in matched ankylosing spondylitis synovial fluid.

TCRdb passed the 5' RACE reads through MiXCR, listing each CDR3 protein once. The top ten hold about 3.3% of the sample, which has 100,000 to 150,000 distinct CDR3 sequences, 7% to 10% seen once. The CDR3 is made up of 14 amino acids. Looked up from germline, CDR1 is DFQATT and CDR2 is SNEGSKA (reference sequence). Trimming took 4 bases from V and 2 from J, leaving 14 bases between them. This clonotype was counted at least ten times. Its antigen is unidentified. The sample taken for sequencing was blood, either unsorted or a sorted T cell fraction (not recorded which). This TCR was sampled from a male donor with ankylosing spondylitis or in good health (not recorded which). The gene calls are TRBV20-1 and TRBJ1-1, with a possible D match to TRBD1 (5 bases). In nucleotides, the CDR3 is TGCAGTGCTACCCGGGGGGGACCAAACACTGAAGCTTTCTTT. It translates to CSATRGGPNTEAFF.